One and the same sample provided the 2 T cell receptor beta chains below, sequenced in a study of radiation and T cells in renal cell carcinoma. Sequencing was performed with immunoSEQ multiplex PCR; in TCRdb, only in-frame clones are kept and a portion is missing. Of 140,000 to 150,000 clones in the sample, 75% to 90% were seen once. This sample's time point: blood 4 weeks post-SBRT, at nephrectomy. As to treatment: 15 Gy SBRT to primary tumor, nephrectomy 4 weeks later. The sequences come from blood, collected from a patient whose treatment included radiotherapy and nephrectomy. Receptors originate from a woman in her forties or fifties with renal cell carcinoma.

The chain uses TRBV5-5 and TRBJ1-5, with D perhaps matching TRBD1 (6 bases). V lost 2 bases, J lost 0 bases, and 15 bases lay in between. The CDR3 runs to 17 residues. Per germline, CDR1 SGHKS and CDR2 YYEKEE (reference sequence). Here the CDR3 DNA reads TGTGCCAGCAGCTTTCTGGACAGAAGCCATAGCAATCAGCCCCAGCATTTT. Protein product: CASSFLDRSHSNQPQHF.

The chain carries TRBV28 and TRBJ2-7; a weak D match, TRBD1 (5 bases). CDR1 is MDHEN, CDR2 SYDVKM, per germline. The CDR3 is 11 amino acids. V was clipped by 7 bases and J by 4 bases, with 8 bases between them. The CDR3 DNA reads as TGTGCCAGCAAAACAGGTTACGAGCAGTACTTC. Amino acids: CASKTGYEQYF.